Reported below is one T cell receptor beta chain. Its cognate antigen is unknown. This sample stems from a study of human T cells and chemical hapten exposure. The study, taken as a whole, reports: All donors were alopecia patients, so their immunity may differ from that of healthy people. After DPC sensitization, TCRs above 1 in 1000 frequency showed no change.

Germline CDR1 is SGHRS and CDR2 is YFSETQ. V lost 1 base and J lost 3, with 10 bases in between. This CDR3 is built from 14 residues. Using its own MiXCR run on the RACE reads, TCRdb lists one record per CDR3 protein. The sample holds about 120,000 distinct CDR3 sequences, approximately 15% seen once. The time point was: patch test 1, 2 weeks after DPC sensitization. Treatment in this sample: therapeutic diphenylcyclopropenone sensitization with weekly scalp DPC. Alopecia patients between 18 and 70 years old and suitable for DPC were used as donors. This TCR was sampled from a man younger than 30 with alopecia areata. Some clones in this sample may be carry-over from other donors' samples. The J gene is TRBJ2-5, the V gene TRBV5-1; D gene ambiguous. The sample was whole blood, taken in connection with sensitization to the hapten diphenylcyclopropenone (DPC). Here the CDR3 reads CASSLIQSKETQYF. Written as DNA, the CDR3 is TGCGCCAGCAGCTTGATACAGTCAAAAGAGACCCAGTACTTC.